Below are 9 T cell receptor beta chains sequenced from a single sample in a study of OX40 agonist ivuxolimab in advanced cancers. Repertoires were generated with immunoSEQ multiplex PCR, while TCRdb's copy carries only in-frame clones and drops some. The sample consists of 95,000 to 100,000 clones, approximately 80% of them appearing once. Source: CD4+ or CD8+ T cells sorted from blood, taken in a trial of the OX40 agonist ivuxolimab. All receptors come from an adult with an advanced solid tumor such as melanoma, head and neck, liver or kidney cancer.

This clone has only a few counts. V and J are TRBV29-1 and TRBJ1-1; the match to TRBD1 covers 8 bases. Germline CDR1 is SQVTM and CDR2 is ANQGSEA. The CDR3 spans 13 residues. Unmatched junction bases numbered 5, after V lost 4 bases and J lost 4 bases. CDR3 sequence reads: CSVASTGGTEAFF. CDR3 bases: TGCAGCGTTGCGTCAACAGGGGGCACTGAAGCTTTCTTT.

This chain connects TRBV30 to TRBJ1-2; TRBD1 aligns across 8 bases. Germline CDR1 GTSNPN, CDR2 SVGIG (reference sequence). The CDR3 extends over 14 amino acids. Unmatched junction bases numbered 11, after V lost 4 bases and J lost 7 bases. Here the CDR3 DNA reads TGTGCCTGGATGCAGGGGGCCCTTAGATCTGGCTACACCTTC. Protein product: CAWMQGALRSGYTF.

The chain has TRBV7-2 and TRBJ1-6; D call uncertain. Germline-derived CDR1 and CDR2 are SGHTA and FQGNSA. This CDR3 has 13 amino acids. Trimming took 4 bases from V and 11 from J, leaving 12 bases between them. CDR3 coding DNA: TGTGCCAGCAGCTCGAACCCGACTACACCCCTCCACTTT. Protein: CASSSNPTTPLHF.

The rearrangement links TRBV10-3 to TRBJ2-6; TRBD1 matches 8 bases. The junction had 7 bases not matched to a gene; V was cut back by 6 bases and J by 0 bases. The CDR3 consists of 17 residues. The germline CDR1 and CDR2 sequences are ENHRY and SYGVKD. CDR3 residues: CAIRGQVAPSGANVLTF. Written as DNA, the CDR3 is TGTGCCATCAGGGGACAGGTTGCCCCCTCTGGGGCCAACGTCCTGACTTTC.

The J gene is TRBJ2-3, the V gene TRBV10-3, with D hard to call. The germline V and J ends were trimmed by 4 bases and 4 bases, with 9 bases remaining between them. The CDR3 contains 13 residues. Germline loops: CDR1 ENHRY, CDR2 SYGVKD. CDR3 protein: CAISAGRPDTQYF. CDR3 sequence (DNA): TGTGCCATCAGTGCGGGCAGACCAGATACGCAGTATTTT.

The chain recombines TRBV4-2 with TRBJ1-1; possible D gene TRBD1, 5 bases. In germline, CDR1 is LGHNA, CDR2 YNFKEQ. The CDR3 extends over 15 amino acids. V was trimmed by 4 bases and J by 3 bases, leaving 15 bases between them. CDR3 loop: CASSLHSLGDTEAFF. CDR3 sequence (DNA): TGTGCCAGCAGCCTACACAGCCTAGGGGACACTGAAGCTTTCTTT.

The chain has TRBV30 and TRBJ2-3; TRBD2 might be the D (5 bases). The CDR3 covers 15 residues. V lost 0 bases and J 1 base, leaving 11 bases between the germline ends. Germline V gives CDR1 GTSNPN, CDR2 SVGIG (reference sequence). The CDR3 spells CAWSVRGVGTDTQYF. CDR3 coding DNA: TGTGCCTGGAGTGTACGGGGTGTAGGCACAGATACGCAGTATTTT.

The chain's CDR3 is CASSSGTVGYTF. The CDR3 nucleotides read TGTGCCAGCAGCTCTGGGACGGTTGGCTACACCTTC. The V gene is TRBV5-6, the J gene TRBJ1-2, with D perhaps TRBD1 (5 bases). V gave up 3 bases and J gave up 7 bases, with 10 bases separating them. Germline values: CDR1 SGHDT, CDR2 YYEEEE. This CDR3 has 12 amino acids.

The V and J genes are TRBV7-8 and TRBJ2-7; possible D gene TRBD1, 6 bases. The V end was cut by 1 base, the J end by 0 bases, with 10 bases between. This CDR3 has 15 amino acids. CDR1 and CDR2 from the germline V gene are SGHVS and FQNEAQ. In DNA form, the CDR3 reads TGTGCCAGCAGCTTAGACAGGGCGACCTCCTACGAGCAGTACTTC. Protein sequence: CASSLDRATSYEQYF.